These 15 T cell receptor beta chains share one sample of origin, sequenced in a study of breast tumors, draining lymph nodes, adjacent tissues. Axillary draining lymph nodes of breast cancer patients supplied the node samples. TCRdb reprocessed the multiplex PCR reads via MiXCR and lists one record per CDR3 protein. Counted here are approximately 180,000 distinct CDR3 sequences, approximately 33% occurring once; the ten biggest clones make up over 3.5%. Sequenced input: axillary lymph node tissue. Every receptor here comes from a female donor with breast cancer. Some clones in this sample may be carry-over from other donors' samples.

This clonotype has more than one count but fewer than ten. The final CDR3 position lacks the conserved phenylalanine or tryptophan, pointing to a likely read error. This sequence joins TRBV19 and TRBJ2-7; D call uncertain. This CDR3 region has 16 residues. V was shortened by 4 bases and J by 7 bases, with 23 bases between the two germline ends. Germline CDR1 and CDR2: LNHDA and SQIVND (reference sequence). The CDR3 protein is CASSNPGAEFPDEQYS. The CDR3 DNA follows: TGTGCCAGTAGTAATCCCGGTGCGGAATTTCCGGATGAGCAGTACTCC.

Notes on this clonotype: Sequence at one end of the junction differs from germline and may be a read error. CDR3 sequence (DNA): TGTGCCAGCAGCGCCCGGGACAGGGTCCAAGAGACCCCGTACTTC. It translates to CASSARDRVQETPYF. The chain is built from TRBV3-1 and TRBJ2-5; TRBD1 aligns across 9 bases. CDR1 LGHDT and CDR2 YNNKEL come from the germline V gene (reference sequence). CDR3 length: 15 amino acids.

This clonotype was counted many times. This rearrangement joins TRBV20-1 to TRBJ1-2; a possible D gene is TRBD1 (5 bases). V was trimmed by 1 base and J by 8 bases, leaving 14 bases between them. Germline lookup yields CDR1 DFQATT and CDR2 SNEGSKA (reference sequence). This CDR3 comprises 13 residues. CDR3 nucleotides: TGCAGTGCTAGAGCGCAGGGAGAACGGGGCTACACCTTC. This gives the protein CSARAQGERGYTF.

This clonotype was seen a few times. V is TRBV28 and J is TRBJ1-6; D is perhaps TRBD1 (5 bases). The CDR3 has 15 amino acids. Per germline, CDR1 MDHEN and CDR2 SYDVKM. V lost 2 bases and J 10 bases, leaving 15 bases between the germline ends. This CDR3 reads CASSLIVPRGSPLHF. CDR3 sequence (DNA): TGTGCCAGCAGTTTAATAGTCCCGCGGGGCTCACCCCTCCACTTT.

This chain joins TRBV20-1 and TRBJ2-5, with D uncertain. The CDR3 covers 14 residues. Germline-derived CDR1 and CDR2 are DFQATT and SNEGSKA (reference sequence). Trimming took off 7 bases at V and 4 bases at J, with 19 bases between the two ends. CDR3 DNA: TGCAGTGTTAGTAGTTACCACCCACGAGAGACCCAGTACTTC. This codes for CSVSSYHPRETQYF.

This clonotype was detected many times. The V call is TRBV5-4, the J call TRBJ2-5; 8 nucleotides match TRBD1. V was clipped by 4 bases and J by 4 bases; unmatched bases: 9. The CDR3 sequence is 15 residues long. Germline V gene data show CDR1 as SGHNT and CDR2 as YYREEE (reference sequence). CDR3 sequence reads: CASSPAGGRGETQYF. The CDR3 bases are TGTGCCAGCAGCCCCGCAGGGGGCAGGGGAGAGACCCAGTACTTC.

V is TRBV28 and J is TRBJ1-2; the D is unclear. CDR3 length: 15 residues. Trimming left V 4 bases short and J 0 bases short, with 12 bases between. CDR1 is MDHEN, CDR2 SYDVKM, per germline. Here the CDR3 DNA reads TGTGCCAGCAGTTCCCCTCCCGGGACTAACTATGGCTACACCTTC. It codes for CASSSPPGTNYGYTF.

This chain uses TRBV20-1 with TRBJ2-4; possible D gene TRBD1, 5 bases. The germline V gene has CDR1 DFQATT and CDR2 SNEGSKA (reference sequence). This CDR3 region has 13 residues. With 3 bases removed from V and 0 bases from J, the gap between germline ends came to 6 bases. The CDR3 bases are TGCAGTGCTAGCAGGGTAGCCAAAAACATTCAGTACTTC. Encoded protein: CSASRVAKNIQYF.

This sequence joins TRBV7-6 and TRBJ1-1; D may be TRBD1 (6 bases). The V end lost 1 base, the J end lost 3 bases, and 12 bases lay between the germline ends. The CDR3 has 15 amino acids. Germline CDR1 SGHVS, CDR2 FNYEAQ. In nucleotides, the CDR3 is TGTGCCAGCAGCTTAGTTTCAGGGGCCGACACTGAAGCTTTCTTT. Translated, it gives CASSLVSGADTEAFF.

With respect to this clonotype: A much bigger clone sits one base away, suggesting this may be a read error. The chain carries TRBV19 and TRBJ2-2; tentative D call: TRBD2 (6 bases). Germline lookup yields CDR1 LNHDA and CDR2 SQIVND (reference sequence). The CDR3 contains 18 residues. This chain's CDR3 is CASRAGRQGAVYTGEPFF. The CDR3 region has the DNA TGTGCCAGTAGGGCGGGGAGGCAGGGTGCAGTCTACACCGGGGAGCCGTTTTTT. Complete variable domain (other parts from reference TRBV19 and TRBJ2-2): DGGITQSPKYLFRKEGQNVTLSCEQNLNHDAMYWYRQDPGQGLRLIYYSQIVNDFQKGDIAEGYSVSREKKESFPLTVTSAQKNPTAFYLCASRAGRQGAVYTGEPFFGEGSRLTVL.

This clonotype was picked up many times. J is TRBJ2-5 and V is TRBV5-1; 7 bases fit TRBD2. This CDR3 has 15 amino acids. After removal of 0 bases from V and 3 bases from J, the junction contained 5 bases not matched to a gene. Per the germline V gene, CDR1 is SGHRS and CDR2 is YFSETQ. DNA of the CDR3: TGCGCCAGCAGCTTGGCGCTAGCGGTTAAAGAGACCCAGTACTTC. Translating it yields CASSLALAVKETQYF.

This clonotype was picked up many times. The CDR3 bases are TGCAGTGCTATAAATGGCAGGAAAGACCTCGGAAACACCATATATTTT. Protein sequence: CSAINGRKDLGNTIYF. V gene TRBV20-1 combines with J gene TRBJ1-3; D remains ambiguous. V dropped 4 bases and J dropped 4 bases, with 20 bases sitting between them. The CDR3 totals 16 residues. Germline CDR1 reads DFQATT; CDR2 reads SNEGSKA (reference sequence).

This clonotype was seen repeatedly, ten times or more. This chain uses TRBV29-1 with TRBJ1-1; no firm D call. From germline, CDR1 is SQVTM and CDR2 ANQGSEA. The CDR3 length is 12 residues. V lost 4 bases and J lost 3, with 9 bases in between. The CDR3 DNA is TGCAGCGTTGGGCGGCTGTACACTGAAGCTTTCTTT. It codes for CSVGRLYTEAFF.

The chain carries TRBV24-1 and TRBJ2-5; 7 nucleotides line up with TRBD2. Germline CDR1 and CDR2: KGHDR and SFDVKD. The V gene end was trimmed by 9 bases and the J gene end by 2 bases; junction bases not matched to a gene: 5. This CDR3 has 13 amino acids. This CDR3 reads CATRRGEQETQYF. As DNA, the CDR3 is TGTGCCACCCGTCGGGGGGAACAAGAGACCCAGTACTTC.

Concerning this clonotype itself: This may come from a read error, since a much larger clone is one base off. This sequence joins TRBV7-9 and TRBJ1-2, with D tentatively TRBD1 (5 bases). The CDR3 length is 15 residues. Germline V gives CDR1 SEHNR, CDR2 FQNEAQ (reference sequence). The CDR3 DNA follows: TGTGCCAGCAGCGAAGATAGGGGTCTGATCTATGGCTACCCCTTC. Translating gives CASSEDRGLIYGYPF.